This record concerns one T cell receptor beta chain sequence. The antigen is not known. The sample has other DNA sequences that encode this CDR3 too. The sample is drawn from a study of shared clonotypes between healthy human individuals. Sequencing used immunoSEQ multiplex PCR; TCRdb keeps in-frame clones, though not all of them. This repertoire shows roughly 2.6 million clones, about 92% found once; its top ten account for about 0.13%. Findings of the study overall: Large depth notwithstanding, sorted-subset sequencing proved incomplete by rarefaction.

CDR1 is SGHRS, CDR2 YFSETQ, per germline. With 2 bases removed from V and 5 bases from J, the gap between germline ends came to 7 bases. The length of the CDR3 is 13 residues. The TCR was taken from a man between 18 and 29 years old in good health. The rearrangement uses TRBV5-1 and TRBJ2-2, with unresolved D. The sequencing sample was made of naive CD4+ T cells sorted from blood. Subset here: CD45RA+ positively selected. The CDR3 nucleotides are TGCGCCAGCAGCTTAACTGAGACCGGGGAGCTGTTTTTT. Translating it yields CASSLTETGELFF.